One and the same sample provided the 10 T cell receptor beta chains below, sequenced in a study of regulatory T cells in long-lasting Graves disease. Researchers made TCR beta libraries by using iRepertoire HTBI primers and running Arm-PCR on CDR3 regions. One entry per CDR3 protein, called by TCRdb with MiXCR from the multiplex PCR reads. The repertoire has a few hundred thousand distinct CDR3 sequences, about an eighth of them found once; the top ten carry 18%. Time point described: newly diagnosed GD, antithyroid drugs for less than 3 months. PBMCs were the source of the RNA used for TCR sequencing. The data were also submitted as part of a second study, on T cells in Graves' hyperthyroidism and ophthalmopathy.

Sequencing used peripheral blood mononuclear cells (PBMCs), obtained at new diagnosis, from a patient treated with antithyroid drugs. The receptor source for this set is a young woman with Graves disease.

This clonotype was counted ten times or more. The chain joins TRBV13 to TRBJ2-7, with a possible D match to TRBD2 (6 bases). Trimming pared 5 bases from V and 0 bases from J, leaving 20 bases between. The CDR3 extends over 17 amino acids. Germline assignment: CDR1 PRHDT and CDR2 FYEKMQ (reference sequence). CDR3 region: CASSHGRGGLSSYEQYF. The CDR3 DNA reads TGTGCCAGCAGCCACGGAAGGGGAGGCTTAAGCTCCTACGAGCAGTACTTC.

The rearrangement links TRBV28 to TRBJ1-4; perhaps TRBD1 as D (6 bases). Between the trimmed V and J ends, which lost 5 bases and 8 bases, there was a span of 15 bases. CDR1 and CDR2 from the germline V gene are MDHEN and SYDVKM. There are 14 residues in the CDR3. Here the CDR3 reads CASSPETGWEKLFF. CDR3 bases: TGTGCCAGCAGTCCCGAAACAGGGTGGGAAAAACTGTTTTTT. Drawing the rest from reference TRBV28 and TRBJ1-4, the complete variable domain is DVKVTQSSRYLVKRTGEKVFLECVQDMDHENMFWYRQDPGLGLRLIYFSYDVKMKEKGDIPEGYSVSREKKERFSLILESASTNQTSMYLCASSPETGWEKLFFGSGTQLSVL.

The chain uses TRBV19 and TRBJ2-7, with TRBD2 matching 10 bases. The CDR3 has 15 residues. Germline CDR1 is LNHDA and CDR2 is SQIVND (reference sequence). V shed 5 bases and J 2 bases; nucleotides not matched to a gene: 6. CDR3 coding DNA: TGTGCCAGTAGTCGTAAGCGGGAGGGGGCCTACGAGCAGTACTTC. Translation: CASSRKREGAYEQYF.

V and J are TRBV10-3 and TRBJ2-1; TRBD2 agrees at 12 bases. Germline CDR1 is ENHRY and CDR2 is SYGVKD. V lost 7 bases, J lost 0 bases, and 4 bases stayed unmatched. This CDR3 region has 16 residues. Written as DNA, the CDR3 is TGTGCCATCAAAGAACTAGCGGGAGGCTCCTACAATGAGCAGTTCTTC. Its translation is CAIKELAGGSYNEQFF.

This clonotype has at least ten counts. The chain combines TRBV7-6 with TRBJ2-3; D unresolved. V gave up 5 bases and J gave up 5 bases, with 11 bases separating them. Per the germline V gene, CDR1 is SGHVS and CDR2 is FNYEAQ. The CDR3 loop spans 13 amino acids. This CDR3 is CASSPSYRDTQYF. CDR3 in DNA: TGTGCCAGCAGCCCAAGTTACCGAGATACGCAGTATTTT.

There are many counts of this clonotype. The chain links TRBV27 to TRBJ1-1; TRBD1 aligns across 8 bases. Germline values: CDR1 MNHEY, CDR2 SMNVEV (reference sequence). The V gene end was trimmed by 7 bases and the J gene end by 3 bases; junction bases not matched to a gene: 22. The CDR3 runs to 19 residues. The CDR3 sequence is CASTQRGTGKQMGYTEAFF. The CDR3 DNA sequence: TGTGCCAGCACACAGAGGGGGACAGGAAAACAAATGGGGTACACTGAAGCTTTCTTT.

In this sample, this clonotype turned up many times. The V gene is TRBV15, the J gene TRBJ2-2; no definite D call. V lost 2 bases and J 6 bases, leaving 4 bases between the germline ends. In germline, CDR1 is LNHNV, CDR2 YYDKDF (reference sequence). The CDR3 has 12 residues. The CDR3 is CATSRSPGELFF. The CDR3, as DNA: TGTGCCACCAGCAGATCCCCCGGGGAGCTGTTTTTT.

J is TRBJ1-6 and V is TRBV11-2, with TRBD1 as a possible D gene (6 bases). The germline V and J ends were trimmed by 7 bases and 6 bases, with 13 bases remaining between them. This CDR3 is built from 14 residues. Germline V gene lookup returns CDR1 SGHAT and CDR2 FQNNGV. This CDR3 reads CASNRVGSNSPLHF. The CDR3 DNA reads as TGTGCCAGCAACAGGGTAGGGAGTAATTCACCCCTCCACTTT.

Concerning this clonotype itself: A much more abundant neighbour one base away suggests this may be a read error. The rearrangement uses TRBV6-1 and TRBJ1-4; D may be TRBD1 (6 bases). Trimming cost V 6 bases and J 5 bases, with 13 bases left between them. Germline assignment: CDR1 MNHNS and CDR2 SASEGT. This CDR3 is 14 amino acids long. The CDR3 DNA is TGTGCCAGCAGCACAGGGCATAAGAATGAAAAACTGTTTTTT. Translated, it gives CASSTGHKNEKLFF.

The rearrangement links TRBV6-2 or TRBV6-3 to TRBJ2-7; possible D gene TRBD1, 6 bases. Per the germline V gene, CDR1 is MNHEY and CDR2 is SVGEGT. The V gene lost 5 bases and the J gene lost 2 bases, with 13 bases spanning the gap. The CDR3 has 14 residues. CDR3 in amino acids: CASSLRQVTYEQYF. The CDR3 region has the DNA TGTGCCAGCAGTCTTCGACAGGTAACCTACGAGCAGTACTTC.